The source of this TCR beta chain is a study of T cell responses to AZD1222 COVID-19 vaccine. On this clone: No antigen is known for it.

Some clones are missing from TCRdb's copy, which holds only in-frame ones; the method was immunoSEQ multiplex PCR. The sample lists approximately 100,000 clones; roughly 90% were seen once. Study findings and constraints: In a largely white British group with more females than males, clonal diversity was possibly underestimated. All repertoire sampling was performed exclusively after the peak T cell response.

Here the sequenced sample was peripheral blood, taken on day 0 of AZD1222 vaccination. The sequence derives from an adult in good health.

This CDR3 reads CASSLGQGWETEAFF. The DNA for the CDR3 is TGTGCCAGCAGCTTAGGCCAGGGTTGGGAAACTGAAGCTTTCTTT. The rearrangement joins TRBV7-2 to TRBJ1-1, with D possibly being TRBD1 (5 bases). This CDR3 spans 15 amino acids. V lost 1 base to trimming and J lost 5 bases, with 14 bases between them. Germline V gene sequence: CDR1 SGHTA, CDR2 FQGNSA.